This TCR beta chain was documented in a study of T cell responses to AZD1222 COVID-19 vaccine (dated by TCRdb to the early 2020s). With regard to the full study: A total of approximately 240 trial participants underwent TCR sequencing, of whom some 210 received two doses of AZD1222 and about 26 received two doses of the MenACWY control vaccine. Enrollment into the trials was organized by age into subgroups of 18-55, 56-69 and 70-plus years, and those subgroups contained roughly 160, 29 and 62 TCR-sequenced participants, respectively. Results the study describes overall, beyond this receptor: Participants were mostly white British and included more females than males, and it was suggested by the authors that clonal diversity may have been underestimated. The whole spike protein was spanned by vaccine-associated CD4 TCRs, and dominant responses were seen in regions 160-218 and 743-854. Conclusions about previously exposed vaccinees are limited because only five or six AZD1222 recipients were SARS-CoV-2 seropositive at baseline. Because no samples from the day 14 peak response were available, repertoires could be characterized only after the peak T cell response. The 56-69-year group was small, and its depth increase did not reach significance, likely because of low power. After two AZD1222 doses, spike-specific TCR breadth and depth were significantly higher than at day 0 and than in MenACWY recipients. Reportedly, close to half of the unique spike-specific TCRs recognized epitopes lying outside the regions that are mutated in the B.1.351 and B.1.1.7 variants.

The CDR3 regions of human TCRbeta chains were analyzed by immunosequencing. The authors' pipeline ran thus. Repertoire TCRs were matched against a reference library of SARS-CoV-2-specific TCRs generated with the MIRA antigen-specificity platform. Breadth meant the fraction of unique TCRs that were SARS-CoV-2-associated, whereas depth meant the fraction of total T cells that were SARS-CoV-2-associated. Using the MIRA data, every spike-specific TCR was mapped to the spike region that the TCR reacted to and assigned to either a CD4 or a CD8 class. Log10-transformed breadth and depth values were compared by one-way ANOVA with Sidak's multiple comparisons tests. Imported from immuneACCESS, the table was reduced by TCRdb to in-frame sequences with V and J called. These copies leave out some clones; in studies compared against another copy, an unresolved V gene accounts for under half, and the cause of the remainder is not known. The DNA was the basis for D and trimming; V, J and clone size are from that table. Here the sample has 80,000 to 100,000 clones; roughly nine tenths occur a single time. Approximately 10% of the sample goes to the ten largest clones.

This sample's time point label indicates: about 28 days (+/-7) after the second vaccine dose. AZD1222 recipients given second doses at about 4 weeks or at about 12 weeks were pooled, since spike-specific TCR depth and breadth were not found to differ between the two schedules. Samples from vaccinated people were obtained from the UK trials COV001 and COV002, which included a single-blind randomized controlled phase 2/3 trial of AZD1222 (ChAdOx1 nCoV-19) in healthy adults. Trial participant PBMC samples were collected at day 0 and day 28 after the second dose for TCRbeta chain sequencing. As to this clone: The antigen this receptor binds is unknown. Base qualities were left out, and no much larger clone turns up one base away.

The germline V gene (reference sequence) supplies CDR1 GTSNPN and CDR2 SVGIG. The CDR3 has 13 amino acids, counting the end cysteine and phenylalanine. Only the CDR3 region is kept as DNA, spanning 39 bases read in frame from base 1. Trimming costs V 0 bases and J 5 bases, and their ends lie 8 bases apart. The V and J genes are TRBV30 and TRBJ1-5, with TRBD1 perhaps the D gene, on 5 matching bases. The starting material was peripheral blood, obtained 28 days after the second AZD1222 dose. The clonotype originates from an adult who received the AZD1222 COVID-19 vaccine. CDR3 protein: CAWSVQGYQPQHF. The DNA sequence is as follows: TGTGCCTGGAGTGTTCAGGGTTATCAGCCCCAGCATTTT.